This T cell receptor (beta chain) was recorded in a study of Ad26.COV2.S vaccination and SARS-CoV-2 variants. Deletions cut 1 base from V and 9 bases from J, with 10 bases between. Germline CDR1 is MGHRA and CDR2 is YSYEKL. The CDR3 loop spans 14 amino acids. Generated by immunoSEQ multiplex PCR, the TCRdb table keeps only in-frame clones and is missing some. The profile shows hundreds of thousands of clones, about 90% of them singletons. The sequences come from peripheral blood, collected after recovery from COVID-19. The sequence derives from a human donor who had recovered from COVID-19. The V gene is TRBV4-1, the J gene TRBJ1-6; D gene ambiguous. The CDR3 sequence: CASSQVPGSSPLHF. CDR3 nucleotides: TGCGCCAGCAGCCAAGTCCCCGGGTCTTCACCCCTCCACTTT.